This TCR beta chain was found in a study of blood T cell repertoires in COVID-19. Study overall: Both acute and convalescent COVID-19 samples were obtained from the United States, Italy and Spain. The cDNA or gDNA used as material had been derived from T cells, B-cell-depleted T cells, or PBMCs.

The CDR3 covers 15 residues. Germline V gives CDR1 GTSNPN, CDR2 SVGIG (reference sequence). V was pared by 0 bases and J by 7 bases, with 13 bases between. Enrollment of patients from Seattle took place during active infection, with longitudinal follow-up. TCRdb's table, derived via immunoSEQ multiplex PCR, lists solely in-frame clones and lacks some. The sample yields some 350,000 clones, 88% seen once. This chain links TRBV30 with TRBJ1-6; D is perhaps TRBD1 (5 bases). This sequence originates from a woman aged 70-85 years with COVID-19, enrolled during active disease. Specimen: peripheral blood. This CDR3 is CAWSVWGEWNSPLHF. CDR3 sequence (DNA): TGTGCCTGGAGTGTATGGGGGGAATGGAATTCACCCCTCCACTTT.